The 9 T cell receptor beta chains below come from one sample, sequenced in a study of shared clonotypes between healthy human individuals (dated by TCRdb to the early 2020s). Libraries were made using the immunoSEQ multiplex PCR assay. Entries here come from immuneACCESS through TCRdb and include only in-frame sequences with V and J called. Some clones fail to appear in such tables; in the studies checked, an unresolved V gene covers under half of the shortfall, and the cause of the remainder is unknown. The sample contains approximately 2.5 million clones, more than 80% of them found a single time. The ten biggest clones cover around 0.14% of the sample. Specimen: naive CD4+ T cells sorted from blood. Explained via the paper, the cell subset or site label denotes: CD45RA+ positively selected. Receptors originate from a man aged 18 to 30 in good health.

The rearrangement joins TRBV2 to TRBJ1-2; D is uncertain. The CDR3 spans 13 residues. V was pared by 4 bases and J by 6 bases, with 12 bases between. The germline CDR1 and CDR2 sequences are SNHLY and FYNNEI. DNA of the CDR3: TGTGCCAGCAGTGCGGGGTTGATTGATGGCTACACCTTC. Translation gives CASSAGLIDGYTF.

On this clone itself: The identical CDR3 is also encoded by other nucleotide sequences in the sample. J is TRBJ1-1 and V is TRBV28; no clear D. Per germline, CDR1 MDHEN and CDR2 SYDVKM. There are 14 residues in the CDR3. Deletions cut 3 bases from V and 0 bases from J, with 8 bases between. Written as DNA, the CDR3 is TGTGCCAGCAGTTTCCCGGGGATGAACACTGAAGCTTTCTTT. Its protein product is CASSFPGMNTEAFF. Filled out from reference TRBV28 and TRBJ1-1, the complete variable domain reads DVKVTQSSRYLVKRTGEKVFLECVQDMDHENMFWYRQDPGLGLRLIYFSYDVKMKEKGDIPEGYSVSREKKERFSLILESASTNQTSMYLCASSFPGMNTEAFFGQGTRLTVV.

This chain uses TRBV7-7 with TRBJ1-5, with D tentatively TRBD1 (5 bases). Germline assignment: CDR1 SSHAT and CDR2 FNYEAQ (reference sequence). CDR3 length: 16 residues. As DNA, the CDR3 is TGTGCTAGCTTCACAGGAGAGGGGCGAGAAGATCAGCCCCAGCATTTT. Its protein is CASFTGEGREDQPQHF. Full variable domain (missing parts from reference TRBV7-7 and TRBJ1-5): GAGVSQSPRYKVTKRGQDVTLRCDPISSHATLYWYQQALGQGPEFLTYFNYEAQPDKSGLPSDRFSAERPEGSISTLTIQRTEQRDSAMYRCASFTGEGREDQPQHFGDGTRLSIL.

This rearrangement joins TRBV6-5 to TRBJ1-4; D unresolved. Germline CDR1 and CDR2: MNHEY and SVGAGI. V was shortened by 2 bases and J by 13 bases, with 14 bases between the two germline ends. The CDR3 runs to 13 residues. CDR3 loop: CASSYTPSGRLFF. CDR3 sequence (DNA): TGTGCCAGCAGTTACACCCCCTCGGGAAGACTGTTTTTT.

A word on this clone: The identical CDR3 is also encoded by other nucleotide sequences in the sample. The V call is TRBV9, the J call TRBJ2-7, with 7 bases identical to TRBD2. The CDR3 contains 14 residues. Germline V CDR1 and CDR2: SGDLS, YYNGEE. The V segment lost 0 bases and the J segment 2 bases; nucleotides outside the gene matches: 2. CDR3 bases: TGTGCCAGCAGCGTAGGCAGCGGGACCTACGAGCAGTACTTC. Amino acids: CASSVGSGTYEQYF.

Of note for this clone: Within the sample, other DNA sequences also encode this same CDR3. The chain has TRBV18 and TRBJ2-3, with D unclear. The CDR3 is 12 residues long. V dropped 2 bases and J dropped 4 bases, with 4 bases sitting between them. Germline CDR1 is KGHSH and CDR2 is LQKENI. In DNA, the CDR3 is TGTGCCAGCTCACCAACTGCAGATACGCAGTATTTT. It codes for CASSPTADTQYF. Drawing the rest from reference TRBV18 and TRBJ2-3, the complete variable domain is NAGVMQNPRHLVRRRGQEARLRCSPMKGHSHVYWYRQLPEEGLKFMVYLQKENIIDESGMPKERFSAEFPKEGPSILRIQQVVRGDSAAYFCASSPTADTQYFGPGTRLTVL.

The chain links TRBV18 to TRBJ1-2; TRBD1 aligns across 8 bases. V lost 1 base and J lost 4; bases outside the gene matches: 11. The CDR3 extends over 17 amino acids. Germline values: CDR1 KGHSH, CDR2 LQKENI. The CDR3 DNA is TGTGCCAGCTCACCACTACTGGGACAGGATCGGGCCTATGGCTACACCTTC. Amino acids: CASSPLLGQDRAYGYTF.

The CDR3 loop is CASSYGKSHNEQFF. The CDR3 nucleotides read TGTGCCAGCAGTTACGGGAAAAGTCACAATGAGCAGTTCTTC. The genes are TRBV6-5 and TRBJ2-1; D unresolved. The ends were cut back, 2 bases at V and 5 bases at J, with 10 bases in the middle. Germline V lookup: CDR1 MNHEY, CDR2 SVGAGI. The CDR3 spans 14 residues.

This rearrangement joins TRBV7-9 to TRBJ1-4; D remains ambiguous. The CDR3 has 14 residues. V dropped 2 bases and J dropped 7 bases, with 11 bases sitting between them. The germline V gene has CDR1 SEHNR and CDR2 FQNEAQ (reference sequence). The CDR3 bases are TGTGCCAGCAGCTTAATGACGGCAGCTGAAAAACTGTTTTTT. As protein: CASSLMTAAEKLFF.